This T cell receptor (beta chain) was captured in a study of CD8+CD57+ T cells in acquired aplastic anemia. Germline CDR1 and CDR2: KGHDR and SFDVKD. With 4 bases removed from V and 6 bases from J, the gap between germline ends came to 20 bases. The CDR3 contains 16 residues. Both TCR beta VDJ combination and CDR3 sequence profiling were carried out. Genomic DNA was the template for this profiling. TCRdb processed the reads anew with MiXCR; each CDR3 protein has one entry. The data show about 81,000 distinct CDR3 sequences, about half seen once. The sequenced sample consisted of sorted CD4+, CD8+, or CD8+CD57+ T cells (not recorded which) from PBMCs. The clonotype originates from a human donor in good health, serving as a control. This chain links TRBV24-1 with TRBJ1-2; D gene ambiguous. CDR3 DNA: TGTGCCACCAGTGACCCCTTGCGGGAGAACTACAATGGCTACACCTTC. Its protein is CATSDPLRENYNGYTF.